These T cell receptor beta chains were read from a single sample in a study of CD8 T cells in Susac syndrome. TCRdb passed the immunoSEQ multiplex PCR reads through MiXCR, listing each CDR3 protein once. The sample lists about 250,000 distinct CDR3 sequences; 90% to 95% were seen once. The sequencing input was CD4+ T cells from PBMCs. The receptors come from a human donor with multiple sclerosis. The CDR3 runs from the conserved cysteine through the conserved F or W. The D gene is left open where the match is weak. Not every row has a clone size; where given, it reads once, few, many or a size class.

j_call clone_size d_call v_call cdr3_nt cdr3_aa
TRBJ2-1 - - TRBV30 TGTGCCTGGAGGACGGGGTTTGAGCAGTTCTTC CAWRTGFEQFF
TRBJ2-2 - TRBD1 TRBV15 TGTGCCACCAGCAGAGATCGGACAGGGTACGAGACCGGGGAGCTGTTTTTT CATSRDRTGYETGELFF
TRBJ2-2 few TRBD1 TRBV29-1 TGCAGCGTCGTCCGGGACAGGGGAACCGGGGAGCTGTTTTTT CSVVRDRGTGELFF
TRBJ2-7 - TRBD1 TRBV13 TGTGCCAGCAGCTTGACAGGGCCCCTCGAGCAGTACTTC CASSLTGPLEQYF
TRBJ1-1 - TRBD1 TRBV20-1 TGCAGTGCCCCGACAGGGGGGGGACCTGAAGCTTTCTTT CSAPTGGGPEAFF
TRBJ1-2 - TRBD1 TRBV2 TGTGCCAGCAGCGGTGGGACAGGGGGGGGTGGCTACACCTTC CASSGGTGGGGYTF
TRBJ2-1 - - TRBV30 TGTGCCTGGAGCCCGGTCCTCGGCGGTGAGCAGTTCTTC CAWSPVLGGEQFF
TRBJ1-1 once - TRBV19 TGTGCCAGCACTTGGAGTGGGTTAGGGAGGAACACTGAAGCTTTCTTT CASTWSGLGRNTEAFF
TRBJ2-1 - - TRBV12-3/TRBV12-4 TGTGCCAGCAACTCCCCCAATGAGCAGTTCTTC CASNSPNEQFF
TRBJ1-2 - - TRBV29-1 TGCAGCGTTGCTCCCGGGCCCGCCTATGGCTACACCTTC CSVAPGPAYGYTF
TRBJ2-3 - TRBD1 TRBV6-5 TGTGCCAGCAGTCGACAGGGGAGGAGCACAGATACGCAGTATTTT CASSRQGRSTDTQYF
TRBJ2-7 - - TRBV3-1 TGTGCCAGCAGCCAAGGGGGGCTCGGGGAGCAGTACTTC CASSQGGLGEQYF